This T cell receptor (beta chain) emerged from a study of technical replicates of blood from a handful of donors. This CDR3 comprises 14 residues. The J segment lost 0 bases and the V segment lost 3 bases, leaving 3 bases of the junction unmatched. From germline, CDR1 is SGHNT and CDR2 YYREEE (reference sequence). TCRdb's table, derived via immunoSEQ multiplex PCR, lists solely in-frame clones and lacks some. This repertoire shows about 13,000 clones, 85% to 95% found once; its top ten account for around 7%. This clone was seen once. Sequenced material: PBMCs. The TCR originated in a human donor in good health. The chain is built from TRBV5-4 and TRBJ2-7, with TRBD2 matching 7 bases. CDR3 protein: CASSWGGYSYEQYF. The CDR3 nucleotides read TGTGCCAGCAGCTGGGGGGGATACTCCTACGAGCAGTACTTC. The complete variable domain, with remaining parts taken from reference TRBV5-4 and TRBJ2-7, reads ETGVTQSPTHLIKTRGQQVTLRCSSQSGHNTVSWYQQALGQGPQFIFQYYREEENGRGNFPPRFSGLQFPNYSSELNVNALELDDSALYLCASSWGGYSYEQYFGPGTRLTVT.